This TCR beta chain was sequenced for a study of tumor-infiltrating lymphocytes in primary liver carcinoma. Across the study: In every tissue type, samples returned a similar yield of roughly 3.65 to 7.5 million productive TCRbeta reads. Study-level results: Only about 8-25% of top clones occurred in every one of the five tumor regions. Tumors had a top-250-clone fraction that was significantly higher than blood (p = 0.039).

Co-extraction of RNA and DNA was performed on about 18-33 mg of unsorted bulk tissue. Concerning this clonotype: What it binds is not known. The junction does not match germline at one end; this may be a read error.

Total RNA amounting to around 530 ng was the source from which TCR beta cDNA was made with a constant-region primer. Three-round nested multiplex PCR performed with slightly modified ARM-PCR produced the TCR beta libraries. The two initial PCR rounds, ten to eleven cycles each, used TRBV1-TRBV30 forward and C-beta reverse primers. Each CDR3 protein gets one entry after TCRdb re-called the multiplex PCR reads with MiXCR. The table has approximately 100,000 distinct CDR3 sequences, around 66% seen once; the top ten hold 12%. The CDR3 extends over 15 amino acids. The chain has TRBV12-3 or TRBV12-4 and TRBJ1-6; 11 positions agree with TRBD1. Sequenced material: liver tumor tissue from sampling region 2. Indicated subset: tumor region T2, inferior pole. The source is a woman in her sixties or seventies with primary liver carcinoma and hepatitis B virus infection. The CDR3 protein is CPSGPLGQGGSPLHF. In DNA, the CDR3 is TGTCCCAGCGGTCCGCTGGGACAGGGGGGTTCACCCCTCCACTTT.